This entry describes one T cell receptor beta chain. This receptor's antigen is unknown. Germline and junction disagree at one end, which may indicate a read error. The sample originates from a study of cytomegalovirus exposure and HLA in healthy donors (dated 2017 in TCRdb). Some background on the complete study: An earlier analysis of some 600 of the donors reported 276 Gb of sequence data and 95 million to 130 million unique TCR beta sequences obtained from some 200 million T cells. A later genetic analysis used genome-wide SNP genotypes for about three fifths of the 666 donors, treating that subset as a discovery cohort. Of the roughly 420 genotyped donors, 65% to 90% were placed in the genetic ancestry cluster associated with self-reported Caucasian donors. The study was designed to test whether signatures of past pathogen exposure could be identified by cataloging public T cell receptors. Roughly 300 gigabases of sequencing data and approximately 85 million unique TCR sequences were included in an early release covering around 600 HLA-typed donors. Among around 400 genotyped donors of the cohort, an average of roughly 230,000 unique TCR beta nucleotide sequences was sequenced per donor, of which roughly 18% were non-productive. The study profiled the T cell repertoires of under 700 subjects by immunosequencing and related them to cytomegalovirus serostatus. A separate validation cohort of 100 to 150 different subjects was used in addition to the roughly 700-subject first cohort. Donor age, sex, ethnicity and CMV serostatus were collected together with the repertoire data. An earlier analysis of approximately 630 of the donors applied high-throughput TCR beta sequencing to assess whether each TCR beta V gene segment acted as functional or pseudogenic. Several DR-DQ haplotypes were treated as single units for association and clustering because of strong linkage in the cohort. Both class I and class II loci were covered by HLA typing, at four-digit resolution. Every repertoire in the discovery cohort had been generated on one and the same sequencing platform. High-throughput TCR immunosequencing, statistical association of individual TCRs with disease status, and machine learning were combined to predict cytomegalovirus infection status. In a later analysis, previously published TCR beta repertoires from 670 or so donors were re-analyzed and high-resolution HLA genotyping was added so that TCR occurrence patterns could be studied. Rather than using new phenotypic data, the later analysis identified candidate immune exposures from TCR beta sequences and from how often those sequences occurred across donors. Typing coverage varied by locus: about 620-630 donors for A, B, C, DRB1 and DQB1; 522 for DQA1; about 590 for DPA1; more than 450 for DPB1. On the study overall, not on this receptor specifically: According to a later analysis, parvovirus B19, influenza, CMV and Epstein-Barr virus appeared linked to several top co-occurrence clusters. A total of around 150 TCR beta chains were listed by the study as associated with cytomegalovirus. According to a later genetic analysis, donors in an Asian-associated ancestry cluster had fewer N-insertions in productive TCRs than the roughly 700-donor mean. Compared with equally common non-associated chains, HLA-associated TCR beta chains in a later analysis were more clonally expanded and had lower generation probabilities. Presence/absence analyses assumed roughly uniform sequencing depth across donors, an assumption that may not hold. Because some donors lacked HLA typing at each locus, the association tests relied only on the typed subset. V-gene and J-gene trimming of TCR beta chains was associated with a missense DCLRE1C variant in a later genetic analysis, and the association was replicated in an independent cohort. In a later analysis, TCR association rates were found to vary across HLA loci, with the most associated TCRs seen for DRB1 alleles and the fewest for HLA-C alleles. In this cohort, only TCR beta chains were sequenced, and detectable features were limited by the absence of alpha or paired-chain data. The sequencing pipeline was judged likely to have produced a cluster of highly shared sequence variants as a technical artifact. A later analysis associated about 17,000 TCR beta sequences with specific HLA alleles at a false discovery rate of 0.05. Immune exposure information for the cohort was limited to CMV serostatus. Linkage disequilibrium might explain the correlated functional status among segregating V segments, but an unknown experimental factor could not be ruled out. A few of the identified cytomegalovirus-associated TCR beta chains were confirmed in vitro to be specific for cytomegalovirus antigens. A further reported finding was that TCR beta sequences accurately predicted the HLA-A and HLA-B alleles for most subjects in the first cohort. In an earlier analysis of some 550 of the donors, most TCR beta V segments were observed in productive rearrangements about 87% or about 30% of the time, broadly matching IMGT annotations. According to the authors, the approach could potentially be generalized to other disease states and immunological phenotypes. In a later analysis, most CMV-associated TCR beta chains were found to appear HLA-restricted, with HLA associations seemingly driven largely by CMV exposure. Across donors, most TCR sequences were observed very rarely, whereas some public TCRs were present in many individuals. Approximately 16 rarely observed V segments, including chromosome 9 orphons, were excluded from the earlier analysis of approximately 500 of the donors because counts were too low. When HLA alleles, especially DR and DQ, strongly co-occurred, TCR associations were difficult to assign to individual alleles. The classifier was reported to diagnose cytomegalovirus status with high specificity and sensitivity in both the original and validation cohorts.

In total, 666 healthy bone marrow donors made up the cohort. All cohort members were sampled while nominally healthy, although unrecorded immune exposures were likely present. The donor was CMV seronegative and was included in the group of several hundred seronegative cohort members. A peripheral blood sample was collected from each donor, and TCR beta sequencing was performed on peripheral blood mononuclear cells. The Qiagen DNeasy Blood Extraction Kit was used to extract genomic DNA from the blood cell samples. The protocol used for the library was the immunoSEQ multiplex PCR assay. The multiplex PCR relied on a mix of 60 forward primers for TCR Vbeta segments and 13 reverse primers for TCR Jbeta segments. The CDR3 region of rearranged TCR beta genes was amplified from genomic DNA by a multiplex PCR assay. The amplified TCR beta libraries were sequenced on the Illumina HiSeq System as 87-base-pair reads. As for how the authors treated the data: A later analysis tallied 80 million to 95 million unique TCR beta chains across the 700 or so repertoires, and some 10 million of those chains were shared by two or more donors. Raw reads were error-corrected and collapsed into unique sequences with a nearest-neighbor algorithm that merged closely related sequences to remove PCR and sequencing errors. Alignment of CDR3 sequences to IMGT reference sequences was used to assign V, D and J gene segments. For a sequence to be retained, at least a six-nucleotide match to both a V gene segment and a J gene segment was required. Rearrangements were called productive when the CDR3 lacked stop codons and stayed in frame with V and J; all others were non-productive. Following IMGT convention, CDR3 was defined as the stretch from the second conserved V-encoded cysteine to the conserved J-encoded phenylalanine. Sequences without an unambiguous match to a single V gene segment were excluded from the earlier analysis of about 640 of the donors. An earlier analysis of 587 of the donors classified V segments as functional when productive rearrangements were above 56.7% and as segregating when the standard deviation between donors was above 5%. To diagnose cytomegalovirus status from the catalog of TCR beta chain sequences, a statistical classification framework was built. In a later analysis, TCR nucleotide sequences were compared against IMGT/GENE-DB human TR gene sequences so that V and J genes could be assigned. The TCRdist pipeline was used in a later analysis to assign CDR3 sequences and most-parsimonious VDJ recombination scenarios. A later analysis defined each TCR beta chain by its CDR3 amino acid sequence plus V-gene family, and excluded reads lacking a unique V-gene family. To address suspected cross-contamination and a sequencing artifact, a later analysis removed 592 highly shared, low-generation-probability nucleotide sequences. In a later analysis, a clonal expansion index was calculated for each public chain from normalized within-repertoire ranks of inferred template counts. In a later analysis, generation probabilities were computed using a VDJ recombination model fitted to out-of-frame rearrangements, and the results were checked against IGoR. In a later analysis, hypergeometric tests were used to score TCR-TCR, TCR-HLA and TCR-CMV co-occurrence, with a repertoire-size bias correction applied to TCR pairs. In a later analysis, false discovery rates were estimated by permuting HLA or CMV assignments 20 times. In a later analysis, co-occurring TCRs were grouped using DBSCAN, with TCRdist sequence similarity added in when clustering inside HLA-allele-positive subsets. Co-occurrence clustering excluded repertoires with fewer than 30,000 or more than 120,000 public chains, plus five with anomalous nucleotide sharing. TCRdb provides this immuneACCESS table in a form limited to in-frame rearrangements. Some clones are lacking; in checked studies, under half of them reflect an unresolved V gene, and why the rest are absent is not known. V, J and clone size are those of that table, while D and trimming were read from the DNA. For this sample there are around 99,000 clones; almost 75% appear just once. Of the sample, 8.4% falls within the top ten clones.

The sequencing sample was made of PBMCs. This receptor was taken from a man aged 40-50 years in good health and CMV-seronegative.

The CDR3 here reads CARSEVYRSALYEQYF. Here is the DNA: TGTGCCCGCAGTGAAGTTTACAGATCGGCCCTCTACGAGCAGTACTTC. The sequence links TRBV2 to TRBJ2-7; the D gene remains uncertain. The CDR3 covers 16 residues, taking in both the cysteine and the phenylalanine. Just CDR3 DNA is preserved here, 48 bases in frame from base 1. The germline V gene sets CDR1 to SNHLY and CDR2 to FYNNEI.